What follows is one T cell receptor (beta chain) and its context. V gave up 0 bases and J gave up 8 bases, with 18 bases separating them. This CDR3 is 16 amino acids long. Germline V gene data show CDR1 as SGDLS and CDR2 as YYNGEE. These data come from a study of blood T cell repertoires in COVID-19. In the study overall: PBMCs, B-cell-depleted T cells, or T cells provided the cDNA or gDNA that made up the material.

Measured with immunoSEQ multiplex PCR; TCRdb has only the in-frame clones, and not every one. The sample yields about 500,000 clones, roughly nine tenths seen once. The chain carries TRBV9 and TRBJ2-1, with D perhaps TRBD2 (5 bases). The sequenced sample consisted of peripheral blood. The receptor's source is a man between 18 and 29 years old with COVID-19, enrolled during active disease. As DNA, the CDR3 is TGTGCCAGCAGCGTAGTGGACGGGAACCACCAGCATGAGCAGTTCTTC. Translation: CASSVVDGNHQHEQFF.